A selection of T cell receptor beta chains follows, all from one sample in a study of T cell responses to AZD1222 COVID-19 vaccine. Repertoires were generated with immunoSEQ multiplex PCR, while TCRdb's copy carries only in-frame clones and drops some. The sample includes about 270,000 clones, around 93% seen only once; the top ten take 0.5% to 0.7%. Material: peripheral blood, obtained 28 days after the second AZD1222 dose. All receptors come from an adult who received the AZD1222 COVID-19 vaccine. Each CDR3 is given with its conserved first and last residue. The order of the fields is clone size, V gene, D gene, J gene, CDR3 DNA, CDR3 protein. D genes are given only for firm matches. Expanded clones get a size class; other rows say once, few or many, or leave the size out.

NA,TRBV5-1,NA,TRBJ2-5,TGCGCCAGCAGCTGGGGTACGGGGCAAGAGACCCAGTACTTC,CASSWGTGQETQYF
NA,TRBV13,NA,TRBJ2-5,TGTGCCAGCAGCCACAGGGAATCCCAAGAGACCCAGTACTTC,CASSHRESQETQYF
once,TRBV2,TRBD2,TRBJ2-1,TGTGCCAGCAGTGCGCTAGCGGGGGACCCGACCTACAATGAGCAGTTCTTC,CASSALAGDPTYNEQFF
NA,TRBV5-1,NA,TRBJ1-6,TGCGCCAGCAGCTTAAGGACAGCTTATAATTCACCCCTCCACTTT,CASSLRTAYNSPLHF
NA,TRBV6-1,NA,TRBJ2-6,TGTGCCAGCAGTGAGACGGGATCTGGGGCCAACGTCCTGACTTTC,CASSETGSGANVLTF
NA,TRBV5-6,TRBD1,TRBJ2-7,TGTGCCAGCAGCTTGGTGGGACAGGGCTCCTACGAGCAGTACTTC,CASSLVGQGSYEQYF
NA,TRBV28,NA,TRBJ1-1,TGTGCCAGCTCCTCTGGAGGCACCTCGGGCACTGAAGCTTTCTTT,CASSSGGTSGTEAFF
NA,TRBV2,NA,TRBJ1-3,TGTGCCAGCAGTGCGGGTATTTCAGGAAACACCATATATTTT,CASSAGISGNTIYF
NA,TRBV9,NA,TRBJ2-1,TGTGCCAGCAGCGTAGAGGGGGGGCCAAACAATGAGCAGTTCTTC,CASSVEGGPNNEQFF
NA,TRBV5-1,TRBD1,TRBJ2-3,TGCGCCAGCAGCGGGGGACAGGGGGAAGATACGCAGTATTTT,CASSGGQGEDTQYF
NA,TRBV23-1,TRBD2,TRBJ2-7,TGCGCCAGCAGTCAAGGCCTGGGACTAGCGGGAGGTGAGGGTAACTACGAGCAGTACTTC,CASSQGLGLAGGEGNYEQYF
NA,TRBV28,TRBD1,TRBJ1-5,TGTGCCAGCAGAGCGACACAGGGGGCACTCAATCAGCCCCAGCATTTT,CASRATQGALNQPQHF